The present TCR beta chain was sequenced within a study of OX40 agonist ivuxolimab in advanced cancers. Libraries were prepared by immunoSEQ multiplex PCR; TCRdb keeps only in-frame clonotypes and omits some of them. The table has approximately 33,000 clones, approximately 91% seen once. V shed 4 bases and J shed 4 bases, with 8 bases lying between them. The CDR3 spans 13 residues. Per germline, CDR1 LNHDA and CDR2 SQIVND (reference sequence). With regard to this clone: Its target is not known.

Notes on the study in general: CD8+ T cells showed, on average, more clonal expansion than CD4+ cells.

The chain links TRBV19 to TRBJ2-1; D is possibly TRBD1 (6 bases). The sequenced sample was CD4+ or CD8+ T cells sorted from blood, obtained in a trial of the OX40 agonist ivuxolimab. The receptor comes from an adult with an advanced solid tumor such as melanoma, head and neck, liver or kidney cancer. The CDR3 spells CASSTTGYNEQFF. CDR3 in DNA: TGTGCCAGTAGTACAACAGGGTACAATGAGCAGTTCTTC.